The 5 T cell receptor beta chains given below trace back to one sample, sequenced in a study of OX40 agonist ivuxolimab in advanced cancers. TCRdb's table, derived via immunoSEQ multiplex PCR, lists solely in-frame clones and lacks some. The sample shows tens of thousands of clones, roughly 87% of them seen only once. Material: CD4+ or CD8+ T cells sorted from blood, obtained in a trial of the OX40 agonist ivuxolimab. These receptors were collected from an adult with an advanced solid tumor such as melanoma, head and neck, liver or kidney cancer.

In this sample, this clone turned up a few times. The CDR3 region is CASSVTGNSPLHF. The CDR3 region has the DNA TGTGCCAGCAGCGTGACAGGCAATTCACCCCTCCACTTT. The rearrangement uses TRBV2 and TRBJ1-6; the D gene is possibly TRBD1 (6 bases). Trimming took off 6 bases at V and 7 bases at J, with 10 bases between the two ends. Germline V gene sequence: CDR1 SNHLY, CDR2 FYNNEI. The CDR3 totals 13 residues.

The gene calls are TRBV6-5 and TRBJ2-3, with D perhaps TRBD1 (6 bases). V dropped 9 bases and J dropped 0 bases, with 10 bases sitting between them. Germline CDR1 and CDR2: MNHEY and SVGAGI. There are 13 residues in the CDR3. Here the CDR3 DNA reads TGTGCCAGGCAAACAGGGAGCACAGATACGCAGTATTTT. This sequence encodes CARQTGSTDTQYF.

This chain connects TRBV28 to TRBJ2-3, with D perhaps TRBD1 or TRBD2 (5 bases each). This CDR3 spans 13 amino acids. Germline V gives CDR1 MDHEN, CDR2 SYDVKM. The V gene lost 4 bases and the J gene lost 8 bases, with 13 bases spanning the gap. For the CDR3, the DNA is TGTGCCAGCAGTTCCGGGGACGGAGGTACGCAGTATTTT. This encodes CASSSGDGGTQYF.

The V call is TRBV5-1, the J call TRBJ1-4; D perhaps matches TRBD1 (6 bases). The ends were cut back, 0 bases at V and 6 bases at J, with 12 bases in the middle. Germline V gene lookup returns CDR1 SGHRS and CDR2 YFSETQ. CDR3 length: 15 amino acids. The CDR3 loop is CASSLDRGDDEKLFF. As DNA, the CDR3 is TGCGCCAGCAGCTTGGATAGGGGGGACGATGAAAAACTGTTTTTT.

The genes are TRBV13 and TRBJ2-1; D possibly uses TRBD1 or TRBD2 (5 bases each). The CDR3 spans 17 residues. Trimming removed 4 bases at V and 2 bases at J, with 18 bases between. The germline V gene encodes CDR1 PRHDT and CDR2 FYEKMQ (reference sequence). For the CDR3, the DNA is TGTGCCAGCAGCTCCGAGGGGACGGAGGCCCCCTACAATGAGCAGTTCTTC. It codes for CASSSEGTEAPYNEQFF.